The 7 T cell receptor beta chains below come from one sample, sequenced in a study of blood T cell repertoires in COVID-19. TCRdb's copy holds only in-frame clones and misses some; the assay was immunoSEQ multiplex PCR. Altogether a few hundred thousand clones are present, 80% to 90% being singletons, with the ten largest covering around 4.4%. What was sequenced was PBMCs or T cells enriched from blood (not recorded which). The receptors stem from a woman aged 40 to 50 with acute COVID-19.

The chain joins TRBV4-1 to TRBJ1-4; D gene uncertain. This CDR3 has 14 residues. Trimming took off 0 bases at V and 8 bases at J, with 10 bases between the two ends. Germline V CDR1 and CDR2: MGHRA, YSYEKL. The CDR3 bases are TGCGCCAGCAGCCAAGATATGGTGGGCGAAAAACTGTTTTTT. Protein: CASSQDMVGEKLFF.

The chain is built from TRBV5-4 and TRBJ1-1, with D tentatively TRBD1 (6 bases). V was shortened by 10 bases and J by 6 bases, with 19 bases between the two germline ends. The CDR3 length is 13 residues. Per the germline V gene, CDR1 is SGHNT and CDR2 is YYREEE (reference sequence). The CDR3: CAPGGAGAPEAFF. CDR3 bases: TGTGCCCCCGGGGGGGCAGGGGCCCCTGAAGCTTTCTTT.

This clone was observed once. The chain links TRBV7-9 to TRBJ2-1, with D perhaps TRBD1 (5 bases). The V end was cut by 5 bases, the J end by 0 bases, with 14 bases between. The germline V gene encodes CDR1 SEHNR and CDR2 FQNEAQ (reference sequence). The length of the CDR3 is 16 residues. Written as DNA, the CDR3 is TGTGCCAGCAGCGTCCCCAGGGCGAGCTCCTACAATGAGCAGTTCTTC. Encoded protein: CASSVPRASSYNEQFF.

This clone was seen a single time. V gene TRBV10-1 combines with J gene TRBJ2-2; D is perhaps TRBD1 (6 bases). V gave up 2 bases and J gave up 4 bases, with 17 bases separating them. This CDR3 has 17 residues. CDR1 is WNHNN, CDR2 SYGVQD, per germline (reference sequence). The CDR3 sequence is CASSEPRTAEVTGELFF. The DNA of the CDR3 is TGCGCCAGCAGTGAGCCGAGGACAGCGGAGGTCACCGGGGAGCTGTTTTTT.

The chain carries TRBV19 and TRBJ1-2; TRBD1 aligns across 9 bases. In germline, CDR1 is LNHDA, CDR2 SQIVND (reference sequence). V lost 4 bases, J lost 6 bases, and 9 bases stayed unmatched. The CDR3 has 15 residues. CDR3: CASSTTSGTGNGYTF. CDR3 coding DNA: TGTGCCAGTAGTACGACGTCCGGGACAGGGAATGGCTACACCTTC.

The chain joins TRBV5-1 to TRBJ2-1, with 10 bases that match TRBD2. This CDR3 comprises 15 residues. Germline CDR1 reads SGHRS; CDR2 reads YFSETQ. The V gene end was trimmed by 4 bases and the J gene end by 3 bases; junction bases not matched to a gene: 4. This chain's CDR3 is CASSVLAGGYNEQFF. As DNA, the CDR3 is TGCGCCAGCAGCGTATTAGCGGGGGGCTACAATGAGCAGTTCTTC. The whole variable domain, remainder taken from reference TRBV5-1 and TRBJ2-1, is KAGVTQTPRYLIKTRGQQVTLSCSPISGHRSVSWYQQTPGQGLQFLFEYFSETQRNKGNFPGRFSGRQFSNSRSEMNVSTLELGDSALYLCASSVLAGGYNEQFFGPGTRLTVL.

The V gene is TRBV7-7, the J gene TRBJ1-4; 12 nucleotides align to TRBD1. Losses at the gene ends were 6 bases for V and 6 bases for J; bases not matched to a gene: 11. The CDR3 covers 17 residues. The germline gives CDR1 SSHAT, CDR2 FNYEAQ (reference sequence). For the CDR3, the DNA is TGTGCCAGCAGACCACCCCGGGACAGGGGGCCGGATGAAAAACTGTTTTTT. This codes for CASRPPRDRGPDEKLFF.